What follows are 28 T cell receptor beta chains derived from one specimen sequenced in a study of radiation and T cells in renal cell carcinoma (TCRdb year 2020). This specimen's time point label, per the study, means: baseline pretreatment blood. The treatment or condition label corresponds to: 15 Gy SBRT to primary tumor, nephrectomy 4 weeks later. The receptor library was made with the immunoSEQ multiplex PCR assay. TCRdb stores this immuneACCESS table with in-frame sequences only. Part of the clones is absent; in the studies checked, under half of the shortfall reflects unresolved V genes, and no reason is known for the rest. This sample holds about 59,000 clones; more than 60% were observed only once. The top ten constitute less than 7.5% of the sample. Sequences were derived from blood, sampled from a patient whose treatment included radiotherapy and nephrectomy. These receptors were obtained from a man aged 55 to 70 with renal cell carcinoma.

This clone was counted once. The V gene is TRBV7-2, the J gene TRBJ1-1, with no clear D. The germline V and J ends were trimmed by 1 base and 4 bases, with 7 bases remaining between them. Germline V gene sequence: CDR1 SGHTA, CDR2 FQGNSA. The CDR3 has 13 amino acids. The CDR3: CASSLGKLTEAFF. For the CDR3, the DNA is TGTGCCAGCAGCTTAGGCAAACTCACTGAAGCTTTCTTT.

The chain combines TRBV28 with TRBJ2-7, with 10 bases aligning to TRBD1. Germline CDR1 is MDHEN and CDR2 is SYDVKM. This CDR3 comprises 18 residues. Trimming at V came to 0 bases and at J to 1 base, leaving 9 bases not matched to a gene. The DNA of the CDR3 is TGTGCCAGCAGTTTATGGGGACTCCAGGACAGGGGGTCCTACGAGCAGTACTTC. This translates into CASSLWGLQDRGSYEQYF.

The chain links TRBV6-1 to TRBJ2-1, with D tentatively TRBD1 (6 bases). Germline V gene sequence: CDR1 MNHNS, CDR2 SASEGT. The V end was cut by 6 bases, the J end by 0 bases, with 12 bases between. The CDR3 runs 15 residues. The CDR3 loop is CASRVGDNSYNEQFF. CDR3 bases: TGTGCCAGCAGGGTTGGGGACAACTCCTACAATGAGCAGTTCTTC.

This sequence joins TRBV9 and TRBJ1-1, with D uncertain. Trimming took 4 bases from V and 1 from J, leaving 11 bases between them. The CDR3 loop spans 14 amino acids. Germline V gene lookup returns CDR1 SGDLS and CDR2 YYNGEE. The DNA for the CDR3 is TGTGCCAGCAGCATACGACCAAGGAACACTGAAGCTTTCTTT. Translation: CASSIRPRNTEAFF.

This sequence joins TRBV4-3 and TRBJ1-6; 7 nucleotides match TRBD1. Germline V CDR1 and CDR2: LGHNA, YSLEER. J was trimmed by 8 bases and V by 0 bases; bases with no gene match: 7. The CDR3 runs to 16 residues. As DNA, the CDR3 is TGCGCCAGCAGCCAAGATCGTCCCGGGACAGATTCACCCCTCCACTTT. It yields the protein CASSQDRPGTDSPLHF.

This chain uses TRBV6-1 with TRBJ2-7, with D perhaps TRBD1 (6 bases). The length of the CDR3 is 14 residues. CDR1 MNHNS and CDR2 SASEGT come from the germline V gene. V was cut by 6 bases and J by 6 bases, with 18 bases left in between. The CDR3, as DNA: TGTGCCAGCAGGTTATGGACAGAAGGGAGCGAGCAGTACGTC. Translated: CASRLWTEGSEQYV.

For the CDR3, the DNA is TGTGCCAGCAGCTTAGCAGTGGGACGCACTGAAGCTTTCTTT. It translates to CASSLAVGRTEAFF. This rearrangement joins TRBV7-2 to TRBJ1-1; possible D gene TRBD1, 5 bases. CDR3 length: 14 amino acids. Germline loops: CDR1 SGHTA, CDR2 FQGNSA. Trimming stripped 0 bases from V and 4 bases from J, with 9 bases between.

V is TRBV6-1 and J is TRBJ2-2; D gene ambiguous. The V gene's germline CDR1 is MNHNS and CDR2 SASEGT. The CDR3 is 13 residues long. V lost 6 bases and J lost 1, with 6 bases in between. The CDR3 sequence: CASSPMNTGELFF. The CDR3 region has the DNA TGTGCCAGCAGCCCCATGAACACCGGGGAGCTGTTTTTT.

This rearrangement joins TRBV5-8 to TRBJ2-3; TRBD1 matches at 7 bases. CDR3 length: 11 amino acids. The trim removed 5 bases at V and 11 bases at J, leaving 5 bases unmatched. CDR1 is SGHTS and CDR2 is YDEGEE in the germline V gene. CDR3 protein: CASRQTGMQYF. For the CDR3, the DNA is TGTGCCAGCAGACAGACAGGGATGCAGTATTTT.

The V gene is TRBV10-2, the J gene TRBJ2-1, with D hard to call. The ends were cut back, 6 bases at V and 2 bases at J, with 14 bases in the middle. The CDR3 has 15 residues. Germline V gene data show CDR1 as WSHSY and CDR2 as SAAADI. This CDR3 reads CASSLLWDPYNEQFF. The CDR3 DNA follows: TGCGCCAGCAGCCTGTTGTGGGATCCCTACAATGAGCAGTTCTTC.

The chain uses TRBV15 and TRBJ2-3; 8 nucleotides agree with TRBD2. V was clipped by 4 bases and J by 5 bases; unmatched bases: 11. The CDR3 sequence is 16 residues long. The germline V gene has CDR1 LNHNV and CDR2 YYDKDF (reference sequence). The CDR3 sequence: CATSTRAGAIEDTQYF. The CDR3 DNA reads TGTGCCACCAGCACACGAGCGGGAGCGATTGAAGATACGCAGTATTTT.

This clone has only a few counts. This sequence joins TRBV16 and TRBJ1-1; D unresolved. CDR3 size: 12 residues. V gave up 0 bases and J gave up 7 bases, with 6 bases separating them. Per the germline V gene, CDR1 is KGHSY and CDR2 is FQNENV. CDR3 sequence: CASSQSLDEAFF. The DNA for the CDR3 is TGTGCCAGCAGCCAATCGTTGGATGAAGCTTTCTTT. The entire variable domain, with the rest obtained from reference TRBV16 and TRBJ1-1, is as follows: GEEVAQTPKHLVRGEGQKAKLYCAPIKGHSYVFWYQQVLKNEFKFLISFQNENVFDETGMPKERFSAKCLPNSPCSLEIQATKLEDSAVYFCASSQSLDEAFFGQGTRLTVV.

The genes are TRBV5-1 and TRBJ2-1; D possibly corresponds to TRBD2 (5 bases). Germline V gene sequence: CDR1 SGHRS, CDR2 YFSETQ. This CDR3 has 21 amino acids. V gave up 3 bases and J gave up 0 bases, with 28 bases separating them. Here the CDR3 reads CASSWGMDGGAAGASYNEQFF. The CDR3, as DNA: TGCGCCAGCAGCTGGGGAATGGACGGAGGCGCTGCGGGTGCCTCCTACAATGAGCAGTTCTTC.

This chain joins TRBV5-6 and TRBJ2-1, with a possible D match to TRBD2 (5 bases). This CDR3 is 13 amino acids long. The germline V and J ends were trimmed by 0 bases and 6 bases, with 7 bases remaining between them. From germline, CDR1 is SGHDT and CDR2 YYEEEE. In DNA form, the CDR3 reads TGTGCCAGCAGCTTGGGGGAGTTCAATGAGCAGTTCTTC. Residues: CASSLGEFNEQFF.

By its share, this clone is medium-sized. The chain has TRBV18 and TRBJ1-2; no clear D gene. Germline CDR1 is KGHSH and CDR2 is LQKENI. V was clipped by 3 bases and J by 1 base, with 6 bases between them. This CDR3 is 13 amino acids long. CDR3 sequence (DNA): TGTGCCAGCTCACCTTCGGGTAACTATGGCTACACCTTC. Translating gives CASSPSGNYGYTF.

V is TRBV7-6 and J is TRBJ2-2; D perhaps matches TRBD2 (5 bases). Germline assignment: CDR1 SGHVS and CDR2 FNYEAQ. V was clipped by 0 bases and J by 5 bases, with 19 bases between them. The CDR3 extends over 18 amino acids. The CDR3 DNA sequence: TGTGCCAGCAGCTTAGCGCAGAGGGCGGCGGAACTAACCGGGGAGCTGTTTTTT. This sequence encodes CASSLAQRAAELTGELFF.

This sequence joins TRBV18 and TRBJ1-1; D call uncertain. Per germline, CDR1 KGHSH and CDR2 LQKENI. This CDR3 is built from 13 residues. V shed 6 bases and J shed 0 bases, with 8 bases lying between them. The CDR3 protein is CASSADMNTEAFF. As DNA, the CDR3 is TGTGCCAGCTCGGCCGACATGAACACTGAAGCTTTCTTT. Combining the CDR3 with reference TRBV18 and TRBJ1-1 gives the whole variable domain NAGVMQNPRHLVRRRGQEARLRCSPMKGHSHVYWYRQLPEEGLKFMVYLQKENIIDESGMPKERFSAEFPKEGPSILRIQQVVRGDSAAYFCASSADMNTEAFFGQGTRLTVV.

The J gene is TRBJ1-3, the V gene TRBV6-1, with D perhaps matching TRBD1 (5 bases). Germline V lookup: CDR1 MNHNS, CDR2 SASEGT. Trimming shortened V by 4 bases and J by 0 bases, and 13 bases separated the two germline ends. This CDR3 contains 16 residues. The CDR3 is CASSGQRWDSGNTIYF. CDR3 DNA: TGTGCCAGCAGTGGACAGCGTTGGGACTCTGGAAACACCATATATTTT.

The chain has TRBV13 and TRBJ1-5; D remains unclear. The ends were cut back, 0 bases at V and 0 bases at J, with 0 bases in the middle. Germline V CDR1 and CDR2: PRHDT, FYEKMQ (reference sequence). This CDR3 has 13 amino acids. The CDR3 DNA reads TGTGCCAGCAGCTTAGGTAGCAATCAGCCCCAGCATTTT. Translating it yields CASSLGSNQPQHF. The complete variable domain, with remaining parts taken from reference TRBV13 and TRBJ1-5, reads AAGVIQSPRHLIKEKRETATLKCYPIPRHDTVYWYQQGPGQDPQFLISFYEKMQSDKGSIPDRFSAQQFSDYHSELNMSSLELGDSALYFCASSLGSNQPQHFGDGTRLSIL.

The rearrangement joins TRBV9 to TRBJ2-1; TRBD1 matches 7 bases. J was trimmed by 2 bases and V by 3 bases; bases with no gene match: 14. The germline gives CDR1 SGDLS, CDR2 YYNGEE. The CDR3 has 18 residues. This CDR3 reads CASSESLSGTETYNEQFF. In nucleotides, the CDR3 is TGTGCCAGCAGCGAGAGCCTTTCGGGGACAGAGACCTACAATGAGCAGTTCTTC.

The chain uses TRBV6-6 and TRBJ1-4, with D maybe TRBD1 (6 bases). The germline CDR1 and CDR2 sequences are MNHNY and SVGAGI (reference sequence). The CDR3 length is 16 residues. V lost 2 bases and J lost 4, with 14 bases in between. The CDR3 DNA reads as TGTGCCAGCAGTTACGGGCGGGGGGCTTATAATGAAAAACTGTTTTTT. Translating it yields CASSYGRGAYNEKLFF.

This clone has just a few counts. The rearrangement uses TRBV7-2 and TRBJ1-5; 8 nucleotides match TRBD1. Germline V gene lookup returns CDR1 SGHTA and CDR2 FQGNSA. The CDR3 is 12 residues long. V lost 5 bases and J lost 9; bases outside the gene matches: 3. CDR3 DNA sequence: TGTGCCAGCAGCCTCGACAGGGGGCCCCAGCATTTT. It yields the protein CASSLDRGPQHF.

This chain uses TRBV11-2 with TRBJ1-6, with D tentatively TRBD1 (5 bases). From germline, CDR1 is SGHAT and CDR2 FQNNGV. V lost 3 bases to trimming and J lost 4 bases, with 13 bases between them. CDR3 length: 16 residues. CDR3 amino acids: CASSLGDGRYNSPLHF. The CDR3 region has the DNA TGTGCCAGCAGCTTGGGGGACGGTCGATATAATTCACCCCTCCACTTT.

The CDR3 coding sequence is TGTGCCAGCAGCCCCCGCCTCTACAATGAGCAGTTCTTC. Translating gives CASSPRLYNEQFF. The V and J genes are TRBV11-3 and TRBJ2-1; D is ambiguous. V was clipped by 5 bases and J by 3 bases, with 8 bases between them. Germline V CDR1 and CDR2: SGHNT, YENEEA. CDR3 length equals 13 residues.

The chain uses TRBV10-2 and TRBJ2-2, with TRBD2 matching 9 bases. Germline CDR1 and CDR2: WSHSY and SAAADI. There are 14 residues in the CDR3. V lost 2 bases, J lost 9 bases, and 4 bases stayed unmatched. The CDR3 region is CASSEAGGPRELFF. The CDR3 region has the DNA TGCGCCAGCAGTGAGGCGGGAGGGCCTAGGGAGCTGTTTTTT.

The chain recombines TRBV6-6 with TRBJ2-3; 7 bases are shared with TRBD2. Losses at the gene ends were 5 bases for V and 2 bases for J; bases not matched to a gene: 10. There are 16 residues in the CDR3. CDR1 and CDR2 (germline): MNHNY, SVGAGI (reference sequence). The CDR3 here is CASSRGSGGFTDTQYF. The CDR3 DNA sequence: TGTGCCAGCAGTCGGGGGTCCGGGGGGTTCACAGATACGCAGTATTTT.

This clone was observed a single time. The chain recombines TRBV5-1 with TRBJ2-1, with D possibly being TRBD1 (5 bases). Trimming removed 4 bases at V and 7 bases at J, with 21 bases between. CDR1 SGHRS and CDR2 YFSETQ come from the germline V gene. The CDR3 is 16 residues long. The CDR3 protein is CASSQWAGQGENEQFF. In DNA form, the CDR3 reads TGCGCCAGCAGCCAATGGGCCGGGCAGGGTGAAAATGAGCAGTTCTTC.

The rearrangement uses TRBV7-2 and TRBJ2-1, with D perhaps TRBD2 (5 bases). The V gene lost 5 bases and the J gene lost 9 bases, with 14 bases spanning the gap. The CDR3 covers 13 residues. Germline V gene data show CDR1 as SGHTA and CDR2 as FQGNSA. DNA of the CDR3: TGTGCCAGCAGCGCTAGCATCTTAGGTGAGCAGTTCTTC. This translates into CASSASILGEQFF.